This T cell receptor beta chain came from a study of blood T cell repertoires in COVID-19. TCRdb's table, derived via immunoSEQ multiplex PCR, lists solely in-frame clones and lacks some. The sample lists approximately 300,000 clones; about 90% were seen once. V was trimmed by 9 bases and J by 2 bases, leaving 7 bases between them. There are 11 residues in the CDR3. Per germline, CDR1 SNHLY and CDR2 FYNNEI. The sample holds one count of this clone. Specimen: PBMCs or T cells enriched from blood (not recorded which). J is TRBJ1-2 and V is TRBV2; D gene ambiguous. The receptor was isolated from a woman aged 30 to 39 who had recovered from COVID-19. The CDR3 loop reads CASTENYGYTF. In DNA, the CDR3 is TGTGCCAGTACTGAGAACTATGGCTACACCTTC. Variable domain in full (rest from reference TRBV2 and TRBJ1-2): EPEVTQTPSHQVTQMGQEVILRCVPISNHLYFYWYRQILGQKVEFLVSFYNNEISEKSEIFDDQFSVERPDGSNFTLKIRSTKLEDSAMYFCASTENYGYTFGSGTRLTVV.